A single sample gave rise to the 13 T cell receptor beta chains below, sequenced in a study of T cells in Graves' hyperthyroidism and ophthalmopathy. What was amplified from RNA transcripts were TCR beta CDR3 regions. During a first-round RT-PCR of the TCR CDR3, the HTBI primer set was used. TCRdb recomputed calls from the multiplex PCR reads with MiXCR, one row per CDR3 protein. The top ten hold roughly 44% of the sample, which has hundreds of thousands of distinct CDR3 sequences, approximately 20% seen once. Sequencing input: blood. All receptors derive from a man aged 35 to 55 with Graves' ophthalmopathy.

The chain uses TRBV3-1 and TRBJ1-5, with TRBD1 as a possible D gene (5 bases). Germline values: CDR1 LGHDT, CDR2 YNNKEL (reference sequence). This CDR3 is built from 14 residues. Trimming took 4 bases from V and 5 from J, leaving 12 bases between them. CDR3 sequence reads: CASSPSGTDQPQHF. For the CDR3, the DNA is TGTGCCAGCAGCCCATCAGGGACTGATCAGCCCCAGCATTTT. Drawing the rest from reference TRBV3-1 and TRBJ1-5, the complete variable domain is DTAVSQTPKYLVTQMGNDKSIKCEQNLGHDTMYWYKQDSKKFLKIMFSYNNKELIINETVPNRFSPKSPDKAHLNLHINSLELGDSAVYFCASSPSGTDQPQHFGDGTRLSIL.

This sequence joins TRBV6-1 and TRBJ1-2; D is unresolved. Germline CDR1 reads MNHNS; CDR2 reads SASEGT. The CDR3 is 13 amino acids. With 7 bases removed from V and 4 bases from J, the gap between germline ends came to 13 bases. In DNA, the CDR3 is TGTGCCAGCACGCAGGTGATGGGCTATGGCTACACCTTC. This codes for CASTQVMGYGYTF.

Notes on this clonotype: This clone may be a read error of a much larger clone one base away. The chain uses TRBV7-2 and TRBJ2-1; TRBD1 might be the D (5 bases). The CDR3 consists of 14 residues. The V gene's germline CDR1 is SGHTA and CDR2 FQGNSA. V was clipped by 5 bases and J by 8 bases, with 16 bases between them. This CDR3 is CASSRTIAGYEQFF. The CDR3 DNA follows: TGTGCCAGCAGCCGGACAATTGCAGGGTATGAGCAGTTCTTC.

In regard to this clonotype: The germline gene is not matched at one end of the junction; a read error may be the cause. This chain links TRBV6-5 with TRBJ2-6; D might be TRBD1 or TRBD2, each matching 7 bases. The CDR3 is made up of 18 amino acids. CDR1 is MNHEY, CDR2 SVGAGI, per germline. CDR3 loop: CASSYPRGGASGANVLAF. In DNA form, the CDR3 reads TGTGCCAGCAGTTACCCCAGGGGGGGGGCTTCTGGGGCCAACGTCCTGGCTTTC.

This clonotype appeared once. This may be a read error, as it is one base from a much larger clone. V usage is TRBV3-1 and J usage is TRBJ1-5; D gene ambiguous. CDR3 length: 15 residues. V lost 4 bases, J lost 0 bases, and 10 bases lay in between. The V gene's germline CDR1 is LGHDT and CDR2 YNNKEL (reference sequence). The CDR3 coding sequence is TGTGCCAGCAGCCGCGGGCAGAATAGCAATCAGCCCCAGCATTTT. This sequence encodes CASSRGQNSNQPQHF.

The chain carries TRBV7-3 and TRBJ2-1, with D possibly TRBD1 on 6 matching bases. CDR1 SGHTA and CDR2 FQGTGA come from the germline V gene. This CDR3 comprises 16 residues. V lost 1 base, J lost 4 bases, and 14 bases lay in between. The CDR3 DNA reads as TGTGCCAGCAGCTTAATCGGGGTAGGGGGTTACAATGAGCAGTTCTTC. Its translation: CASSLIGVGGYNEQFF.

This clonotype was counted a few times. The junction and the germline gene differ at one end; a read error may be behind it. The rearrangement links TRBV27 to TRBJ1-5; tentatively, D is TRBD1 (6 bases). The CDR3 extends over 17 amino acids. Germline-derived CDR1 and CDR2 are MNHEY and SMNVEV (reference sequence). In nucleotides, the CDR3 is TGTGCCAGCAGGCCGACGGAGGGGGGATTAGGTAATCAGCCCCGGCATTTT. Translation: CASRPTEGGLGNQPRHF.

The chain couples TRBV5-1 to TRBJ2-1; 8 nucleotides line up with TRBD1. The CDR3 covers 15 residues. Germline lookup yields CDR1 SGHRS and CDR2 YFSETQ. Germline trimming cut 4 bases from V and 3 bases from J; bases unmatched to any gene: 6. The CDR3 bases are TGCGCCAGCAGCAGGGACAGGCTATACTACAATGAGCAGTTCTTC. It encodes CASSRDRLYYNEQFF.

This chain joins TRBV9 and TRBJ2-3; TRBD2 matches 8 bases. The trim removed 5 bases at V and 2 bases at J, leaving 4 bases unmatched. The CDR3 loop spans 14 amino acids. Per germline, CDR1 SGDLS and CDR2 YYNGEE. In DNA, the CDR3 is TGTGCCAGCAGTGATAGCGGGGACACAGATACGCAGTATTTT. Translated: CASSDSGDTDTQYF.

The chain links TRBV7-9 to TRBJ2-3; possible D gene TRBD1, 5 bases. Between the trimmed V and J ends, which lost 5 bases and 6 bases, there was a span of 9 bases. CDR3 size: 12 residues. Germline CDR1 SEHNR, CDR2 FQNEAQ (reference sequence). The CDR3 DNA is TGTGCCAGCAGCAAGGGGAAGGATACGCAGTATTTT. Translating it yields CASSKGKDTQYF.

This clonotype was seen ten or more times. The CDR3: CAWSVSRGRTDTQYF. The CDR3 DNA reads TGTGCCTGGAGTGTTAGCAGGGGGCGAACAGATACGCAGTATTTT. The chain links TRBV30 to TRBJ2-3; 8 nucleotides match TRBD1. The CDR3 is made up of 15 amino acids. Losses at the gene ends were 0 bases for V and 3 bases for J; bases not matched to a gene: 5. Germline CDR1 and CDR2: GTSNPN and SVGIG (reference sequence).

Concerning this clonotype itself: The junction differs from germline at one of its ends, possibly a read error. The V and J genes are TRBV5-6 and TRBJ2-5; the match to TRBD2 covers 7 bases. The CDR3 covers 14 residues. Germline V gives CDR1 SGHDT, CDR2 YYEEEE. CDR3 coding DNA: TGTGCCAGCATAATCGGGGGGATCCAAGGGACCCAGTACTTC. It is translated as CASIIGGIQGTQYF.

This clonotype has more than one count but fewer than ten. The chain employs TRBV19 and TRBJ1-1; weak D call: TRBD1 (5 bases). Germline V gives CDR1 LNHDA, CDR2 SQIVND (reference sequence). Trimming cost V 7 bases and J 1 base, with 16 bases left between them. The CDR3 has 15 amino acids. The CDR3 DNA reads TGTGCCAGTACGAGGAGGGGTGAGAGGAACACTGAAGCTTTCTTT. It encodes CASTRRGERNTEAFF.